One sample yielded the 9 T cell receptor beta chains listed below, sequenced in a study of identical twins. TCRdb re-analysed the 5' RACE reads in MiXCR, keeping a single row per CDR3 protein. The profile shows about 690,000 distinct CDR3 sequences, around 6.1% of them singletons. Sequences were obtained from naive T cells sorted from blood. The receptors here all came from a young man in good health.

The table lists this clonotype with a few counts. The chain is built from TRBV14 and TRBJ2-1, with D unresolved. Germline V lookup: CDR1 SGHDN, CDR2 FVKESK. With 2 bases removed from V and 4 bases from J, the gap between germline ends came to 12 bases. The CDR3 is 15 residues long. In DNA form, the CDR3 reads TGTGCCAGCAGCCAAATACCGGATTATTACAATGAGCAGTTCTTC. Encoded protein: CASSQIPDYYNEQFF. Full variable domain (remainder filled in from reference TRBV14 and TRBJ2-1): EAGVTQFPSHSVIEKGQTVTLRCDPISGHDNLYWYRRVMGKEIKFLLHFVKESKQDESGMPNNRFLAERTGGTYSTLKVQPAELEDSGVYFCASSQIPDYYNEQFFGPGTRLTVL.

This clonotype was counted at least ten times. The gene calls are TRBV12-3 or TRBV12-4 and TRBJ1-1; TRBD1 matches 8 bases. V shed 0 bases, J shed 1 base, and the junction held 13 bases outside the gene matches. The CDR3 extends over 19 amino acids. CDR3 DNA: TGTGCCAGCAGTTTAGCGCAGAACCATGTAGGGACAGGGAACACTGAAGCTTTCTTT. Translated: CASSLAQNHVGTGNTEAFF.

This chain uses TRBV6-5 with TRBJ2-3, with TRBD1 matching 9 bases. From germline, CDR1 is MNHEY and CDR2 SVGAGI. This CDR3 is built from 16 residues. With 0 bases clipped from V and 4 bases from J, the junction kept 5 bases outside the gene matches. The CDR3 coding sequence is TGTGCCAGCAGTTACTCGATTGGGACAGGGTCAGATACGCAGTATTTT. Its protein product is CASSYSIGTGSDTQYF.

Here the CDR3 DNA reads TGTGCCAGCAGCCCCTTTCAGGGCAGGGGTGAAAAACTGTTTTTT. Protein: CASSPFQGRGEKLFF. The chain combines TRBV14 with TRBJ1-4; possible D gene TRBD1, 6 bases. Trimming took off 4 bases at V and 7 bases at J, with 16 bases between the two ends. The CDR3 loop spans 15 amino acids. CDR1 and CDR2 from the germline V gene are SGHDN and FVKESK.

This clonotype was recorded at least ten times. J is TRBJ1-2 and V is TRBV10-3; TRBD1 matches 7 bases. V was clipped by 4 bases and J by 6 bases; unmatched bases: 8. Germline values: CDR1 ENHRY, CDR2 SYGVKD. The CDR3 runs to 14 residues. The CDR3 nucleotides read TGTGCCATCAGTGGCGCTGACAGGGCTGATGGCTACACCTTC. This translates into CAISGADRADGYTF.

This clonotype was recorded at least ten times. The chain uses TRBV28 and TRBJ2-7; D is ambiguous. Germline V gene lookup returns CDR1 MDHEN and CDR2 SYDVKM. Trimming left V 5 bases short and J 4 bases short, with 18 bases between. The CDR3 has 15 amino acids. The CDR3 loop reads CASSAFQAPHYEQYF. CDR3 bases: TGTGCCAGCAGTGCCTTCCAAGCGCCGCATTACGAGCAGTACTTC.

This clonotype was detected ten times or more. The chain has TRBV7-9 and TRBJ2-7; D is ambiguous. Germline V lookup: CDR1 SEHNR, CDR2 FQNEAQ (reference sequence). Trimming took off 4 bases at V and 9 bases at J, with 22 bases between the two ends. CDR3 size: 15 residues. CDR3 in DNA: TGTGCCAGCAGCTCCCAGTCGTCGCCCCTGGACGTGCAGTACTTC. Translating it yields CASSSQSSPLDVQYF.

This clonotype has only a few counts. The chain joins TRBV5-1 to TRBJ2-1; 15 nucleotides match TRBD2. Trimming removed 5 bases from V and 6 bases from J; junction bases left unmatched: 12. Looked up from germline, CDR1 is SGHRS and CDR2 is YFSETQ. The CDR3 is 18 residues long. CDR3 protein: CASSFPRTSGRETNEQFF. The CDR3 bases are TGCGCCAGCAGTTTCCCCCGGACTAGCGGGAGGGAGACCAATGAGCAGTTCTTC.

This clonotype has a count of ten or more. V usage is TRBV21-1 and J usage is TRBJ2-7; the table's D call, TRBD1, has no DNA check behind it. TRBV21-1 is labeled a pseudogene. CDR3 size: 17 residues. The CDR3 protein is CASSKGGTGKISYEQYV. The CDR3 region has the DNA TGTGCCAGCAGCAAAGGTGGGACCGGCAAAATCTCCTACGAGCAGTACGTC.